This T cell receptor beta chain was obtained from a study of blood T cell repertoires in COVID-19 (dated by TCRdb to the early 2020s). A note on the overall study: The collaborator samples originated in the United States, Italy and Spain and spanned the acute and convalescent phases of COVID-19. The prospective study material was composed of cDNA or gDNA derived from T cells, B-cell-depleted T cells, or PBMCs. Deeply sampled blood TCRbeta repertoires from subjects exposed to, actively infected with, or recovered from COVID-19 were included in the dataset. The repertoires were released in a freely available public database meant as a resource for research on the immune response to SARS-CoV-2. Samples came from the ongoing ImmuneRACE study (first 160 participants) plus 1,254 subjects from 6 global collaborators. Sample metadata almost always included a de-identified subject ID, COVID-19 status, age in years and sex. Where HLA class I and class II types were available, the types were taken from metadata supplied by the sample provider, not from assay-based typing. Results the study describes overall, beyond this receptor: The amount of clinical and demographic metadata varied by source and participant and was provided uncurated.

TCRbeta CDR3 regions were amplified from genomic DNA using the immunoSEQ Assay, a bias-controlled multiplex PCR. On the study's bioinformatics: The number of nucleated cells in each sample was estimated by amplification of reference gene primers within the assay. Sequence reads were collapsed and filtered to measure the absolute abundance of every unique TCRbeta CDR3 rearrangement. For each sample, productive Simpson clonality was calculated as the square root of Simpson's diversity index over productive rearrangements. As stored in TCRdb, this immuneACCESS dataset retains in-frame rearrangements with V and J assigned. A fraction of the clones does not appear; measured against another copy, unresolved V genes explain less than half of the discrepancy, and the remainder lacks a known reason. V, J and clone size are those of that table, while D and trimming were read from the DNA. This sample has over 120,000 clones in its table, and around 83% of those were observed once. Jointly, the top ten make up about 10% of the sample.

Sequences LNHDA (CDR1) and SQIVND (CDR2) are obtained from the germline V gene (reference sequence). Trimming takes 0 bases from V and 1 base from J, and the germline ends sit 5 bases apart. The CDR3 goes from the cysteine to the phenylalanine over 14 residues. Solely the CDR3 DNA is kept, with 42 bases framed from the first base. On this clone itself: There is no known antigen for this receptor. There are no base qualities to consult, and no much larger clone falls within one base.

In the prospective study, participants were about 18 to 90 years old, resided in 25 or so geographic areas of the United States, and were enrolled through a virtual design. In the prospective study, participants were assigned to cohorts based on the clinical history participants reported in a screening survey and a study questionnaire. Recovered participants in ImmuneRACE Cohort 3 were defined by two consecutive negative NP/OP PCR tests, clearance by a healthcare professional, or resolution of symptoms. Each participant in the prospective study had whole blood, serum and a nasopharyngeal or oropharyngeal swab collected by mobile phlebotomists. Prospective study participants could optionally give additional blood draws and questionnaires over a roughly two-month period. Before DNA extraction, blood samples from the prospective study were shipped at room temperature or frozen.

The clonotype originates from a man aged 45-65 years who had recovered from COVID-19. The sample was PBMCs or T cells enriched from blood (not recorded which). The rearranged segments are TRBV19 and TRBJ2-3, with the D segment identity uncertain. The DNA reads TGTGCCAGTAGTATAGAATCTCGCACAGATACGCAGTATTTT. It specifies CASSIESRTDTQYF.